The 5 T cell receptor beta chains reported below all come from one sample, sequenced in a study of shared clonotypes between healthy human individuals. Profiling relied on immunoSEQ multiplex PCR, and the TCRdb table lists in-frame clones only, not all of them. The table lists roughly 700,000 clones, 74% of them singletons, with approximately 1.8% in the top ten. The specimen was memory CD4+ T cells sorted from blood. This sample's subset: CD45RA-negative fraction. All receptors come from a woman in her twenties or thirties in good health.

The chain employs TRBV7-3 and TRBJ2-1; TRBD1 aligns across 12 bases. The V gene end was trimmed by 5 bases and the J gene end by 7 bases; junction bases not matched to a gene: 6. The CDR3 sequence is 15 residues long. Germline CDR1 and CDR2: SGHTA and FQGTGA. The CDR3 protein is CASSTGTGGVNEQFF. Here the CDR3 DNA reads TGTGCCAGCAGCACTGGGACAGGGGGCGTAAATGAGCAGTTCTTC.

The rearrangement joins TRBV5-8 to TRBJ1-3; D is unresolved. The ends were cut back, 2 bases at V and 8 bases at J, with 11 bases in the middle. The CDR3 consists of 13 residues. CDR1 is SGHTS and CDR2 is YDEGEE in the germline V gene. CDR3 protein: CASSFSVADTIYF. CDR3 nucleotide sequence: TGTGCCAGCAGCTTTAGTGTGGCAGACACCATATATTTT.

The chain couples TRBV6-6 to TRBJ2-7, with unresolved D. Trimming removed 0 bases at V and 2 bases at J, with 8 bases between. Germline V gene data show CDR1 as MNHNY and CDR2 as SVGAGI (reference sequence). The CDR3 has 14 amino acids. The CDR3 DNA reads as TGTGCCAGCAGTTACTCGGTTCCGACCTACGAGCAGTACTTC. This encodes CASSYSVPTYEQYF.

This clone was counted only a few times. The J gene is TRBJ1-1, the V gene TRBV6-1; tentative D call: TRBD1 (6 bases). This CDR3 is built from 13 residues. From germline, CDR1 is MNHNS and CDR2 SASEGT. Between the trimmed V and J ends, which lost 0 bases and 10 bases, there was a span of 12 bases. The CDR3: CASSEAGGLRAFF. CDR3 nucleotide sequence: TGTGCCAGCAGTGAAGCCGGGGGCCTTCGAGCTTTCTTT.

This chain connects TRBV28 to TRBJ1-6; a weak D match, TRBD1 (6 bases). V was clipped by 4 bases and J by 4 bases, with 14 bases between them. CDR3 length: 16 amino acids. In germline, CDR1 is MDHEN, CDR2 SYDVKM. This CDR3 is CASSSGQRGYNSPLHF. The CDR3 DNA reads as TGTGCCAGCAGTTCCGGACAGAGGGGATATAATTCACCCCTCCACTTT.